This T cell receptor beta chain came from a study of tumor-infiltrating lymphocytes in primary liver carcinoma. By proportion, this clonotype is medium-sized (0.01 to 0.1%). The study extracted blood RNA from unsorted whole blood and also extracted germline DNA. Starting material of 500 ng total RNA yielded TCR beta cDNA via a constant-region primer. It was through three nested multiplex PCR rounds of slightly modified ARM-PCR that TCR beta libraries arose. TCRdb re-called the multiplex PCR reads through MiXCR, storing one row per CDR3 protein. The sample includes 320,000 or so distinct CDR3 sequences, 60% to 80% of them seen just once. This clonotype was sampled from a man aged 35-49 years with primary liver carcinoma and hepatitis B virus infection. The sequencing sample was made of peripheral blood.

CDR3 DNA sequence: TGTGCCAGCAGTTACGGCGGGAACACCGGGGAGCTGTTTTTT. Translated: CASSYGGNTGELFF. V gene TRBV6-2 or TRBV6-3 combines with J gene TRBJ2-2; D unclear. CDR1 MNHEY and CDR2 SVGEGT come from the germline V gene. V was shortened by 2 bases and J by 1 base, with 5 bases between the two germline ends. The CDR3 spans 14 residues.